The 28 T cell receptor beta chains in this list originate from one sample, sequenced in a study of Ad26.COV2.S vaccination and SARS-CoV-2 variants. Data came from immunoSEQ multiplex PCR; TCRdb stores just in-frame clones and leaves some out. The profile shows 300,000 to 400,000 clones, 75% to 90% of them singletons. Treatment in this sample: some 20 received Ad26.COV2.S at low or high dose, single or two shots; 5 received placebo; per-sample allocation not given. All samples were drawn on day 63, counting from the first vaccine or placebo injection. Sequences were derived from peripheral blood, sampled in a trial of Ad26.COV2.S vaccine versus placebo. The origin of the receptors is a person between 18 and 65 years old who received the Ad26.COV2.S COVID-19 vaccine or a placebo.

CDR3 bases: TGCGCCAGCAGTGAGCCCCCGGGGGGACAGGACGAGCAGTACTTC. As protein: CASSEPPGGQDEQYF. The chain carries TRBV10-1 and TRBJ2-7, with D possibly matching TRBD1 (8 bases). Trimming left V 2 bases short and J 5 bases short, with 16 bases between. The germline V gene encodes CDR1 WNHNN and CDR2 SYGVQD (reference sequence). CDR3 length equals 15 residues.

The CDR3 protein is CASGPAPPLGEVWTEAFF. As DNA, the CDR3 is TGTGCTAGTGGACCCGCGCCTCCCCTAGGGGAGGTATGGACTGAAGCTTTCTTT. V and J are TRBV12-5 and TRBJ1-1; TRBD1 might be the D (5 bases). V gave up 6 bases and J gave up 5 bases, with 28 bases separating them. The CDR3 is 18 amino acids. The germline CDR1 and CDR2 sequences are LGHNT and FRNRAP.

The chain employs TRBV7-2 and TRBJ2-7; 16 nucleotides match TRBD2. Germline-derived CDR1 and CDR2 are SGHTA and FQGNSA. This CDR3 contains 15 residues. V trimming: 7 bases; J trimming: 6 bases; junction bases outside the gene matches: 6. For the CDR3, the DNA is TGTGCCAGCACTACAGGGACTAGCGGGGGGGCCGAGCAGTACTTC. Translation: CASTTGTSGGAEQYF.

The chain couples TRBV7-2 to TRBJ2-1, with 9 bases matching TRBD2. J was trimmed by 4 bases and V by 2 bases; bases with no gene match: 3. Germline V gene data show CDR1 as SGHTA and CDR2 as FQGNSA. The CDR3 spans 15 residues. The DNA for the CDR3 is TGTGCCAGCAGCTTACTAGCGGGGATGTACAATGAGCAGTTCTTC. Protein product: CASSLLAGMYNEQFF.

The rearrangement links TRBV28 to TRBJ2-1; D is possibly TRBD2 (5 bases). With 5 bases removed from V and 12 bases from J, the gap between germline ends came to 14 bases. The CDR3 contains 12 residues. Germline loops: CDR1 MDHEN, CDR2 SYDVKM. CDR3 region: CASSLTREGQFF. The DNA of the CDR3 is TGTGCCAGCAGTCTAACACGGGAAGGGCAGTTCTTC. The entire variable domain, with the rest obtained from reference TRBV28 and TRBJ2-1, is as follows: DVKVTQSSRYLVKRTGEKVFLECVQDMDHENMFWYRQDPGLGLRLIYFSYDVKMKEKGDIPEGYSVSREKKERFSLILESASTNQTSMYLCASSLTREGQFFGPGTRLTVL.

CDR3 DNA sequence: TGTGCCAGCAGCCTAAACCGGGAGCCAGCACCGTCACCCCTCCACTTT. This codes for CASSLNREPAPSPLHF. The chain employs TRBV7-2 and TRBJ1-6; D call uncertain. The CDR3 extends over 16 amino acids. The V end lost 5 bases, the J end lost 10 bases, and 21 bases lay between the germline ends. Germline V CDR1 and CDR2: SGHTA, FQGNSA. Full variable domain (rest looked up from reference TRBV7-2 and TRBJ1-6): GAGVSQSPSNKVTEKGKDVELRCDPISGHTALYWYRQSLGQGLEFLIYFQGNSAPDKSGLPSDRFSAERTGGSVSTLTIQRTQQEDSAVYLCASSLNREPAPSPLHFGNGTRLTVT.

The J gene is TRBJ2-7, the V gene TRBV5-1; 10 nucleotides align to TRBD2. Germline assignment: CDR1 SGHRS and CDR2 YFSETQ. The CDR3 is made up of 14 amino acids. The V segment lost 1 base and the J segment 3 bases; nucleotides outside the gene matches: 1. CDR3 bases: TGCGCCAGCAGCTTGTCTAGCGGGGGCTACGAGCAGTACTTC. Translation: CASSLSSGGYEQYF.

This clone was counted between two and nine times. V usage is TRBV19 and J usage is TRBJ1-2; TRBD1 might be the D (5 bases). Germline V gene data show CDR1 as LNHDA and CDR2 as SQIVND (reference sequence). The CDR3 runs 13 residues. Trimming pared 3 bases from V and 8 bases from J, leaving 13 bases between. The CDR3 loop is CASSIQGPGGYTF. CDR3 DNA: TGTGCCAGTAGTATCCAGGGACCAGGAGGCTACACCTTC.

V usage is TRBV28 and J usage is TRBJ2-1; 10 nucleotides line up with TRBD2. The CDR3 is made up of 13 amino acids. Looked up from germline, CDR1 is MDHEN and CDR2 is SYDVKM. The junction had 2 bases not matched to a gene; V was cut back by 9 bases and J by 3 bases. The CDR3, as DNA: TGTGCCAGTTGGACTAGCGGCTACAATGAGCAGTTCTTC. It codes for CASWTSGYNEQFF.

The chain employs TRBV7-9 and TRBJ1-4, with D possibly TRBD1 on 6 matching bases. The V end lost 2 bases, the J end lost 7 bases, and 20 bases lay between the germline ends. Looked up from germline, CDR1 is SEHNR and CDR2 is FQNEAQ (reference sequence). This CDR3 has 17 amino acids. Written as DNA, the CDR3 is TGTGCCAGCAGCTTAATGTCAGGGGCCGGACCCGGTGAAAAACTGTTTTTT. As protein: CASSLMSGAGPGEKLFF.

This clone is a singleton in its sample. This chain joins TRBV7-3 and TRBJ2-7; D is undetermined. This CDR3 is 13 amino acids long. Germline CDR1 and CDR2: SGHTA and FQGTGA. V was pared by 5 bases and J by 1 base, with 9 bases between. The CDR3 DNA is TGTGCCAGCAGCCCCGCGGAGTCCTACGAGCAGTACTTC. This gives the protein CASSPAESYEQYF.

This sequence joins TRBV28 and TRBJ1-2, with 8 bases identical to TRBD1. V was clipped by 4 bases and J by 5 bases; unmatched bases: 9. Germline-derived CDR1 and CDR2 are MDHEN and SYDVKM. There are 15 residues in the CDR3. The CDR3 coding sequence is TGTGCCAGCAGTTCCCCAACAACAGGGGGGTATGGCTACACCTTC. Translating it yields CASSSPTTGGYGYTF.

CDR3 loop: CASRYRGRGTGELFF. Written as DNA, the CDR3 is TGTGCCAGTAGATACAGGGGGCGCGGCACCGGGGAGCTGTTTTTT. V gene TRBV19 combines with J gene TRBJ2-2; 9 nucleotides agree with TRBD1. This CDR3 contains 15 residues. The V and J ends lost 6 bases and 4 bases, in that order; junction bases with no gene match: 6. The germline CDR1 and CDR2 sequences are LNHDA and SQIVND (reference sequence).

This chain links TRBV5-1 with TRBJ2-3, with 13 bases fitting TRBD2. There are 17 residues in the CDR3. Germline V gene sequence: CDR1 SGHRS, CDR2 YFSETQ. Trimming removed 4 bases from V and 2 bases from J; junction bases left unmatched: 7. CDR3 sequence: CASSSGLAGAITDTQYF. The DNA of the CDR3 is TGCGCCAGCAGCAGTGGACTAGCGGGAGCCATCACAGATACGCAGTATTTT.

DNA of the CDR3: TGTGCCAGTAGTCCCCAGGGGGACCCCTACAATGAGCAGTTCTTC. It yields the protein CASSPQGDPYNEQFF. J is TRBJ2-1 and V is TRBV19, with 7 bases aligning to TRBD1. Germline CDR1 and CDR2: LNHDA and SQIVND (reference sequence). This CDR3 has 15 amino acids. The V and J ends lost 5 bases and 2 bases, in that order; junction bases with no gene match: 6. The whole variable domain, filled in from reference TRBV19 and TRBJ2-1, reads DGGITQSPKYLFRKEGQNVTLSCEQNLNHDAMYWYRQDPGQGLRLIYYSQIVNDFQKGDIAEGYSVSREKKESFPLTVTSAQKNPTAFYLCASSPQGDPYNEQFFGPGTRLTVL.

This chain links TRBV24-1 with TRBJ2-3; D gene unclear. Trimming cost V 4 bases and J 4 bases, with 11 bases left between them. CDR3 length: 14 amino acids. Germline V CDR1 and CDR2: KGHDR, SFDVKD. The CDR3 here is CATSDPTAADTQYF. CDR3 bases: TGTGCCACCAGTGACCCGACTGCCGCAGATACGCAGTATTTT.

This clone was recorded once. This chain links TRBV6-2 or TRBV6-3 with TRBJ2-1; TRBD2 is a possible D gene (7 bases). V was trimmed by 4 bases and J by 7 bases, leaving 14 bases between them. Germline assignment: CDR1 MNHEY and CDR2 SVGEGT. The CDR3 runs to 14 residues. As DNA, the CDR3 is TGTGCCAGCAGTTTCGGGGGGCTGGAAAATGAGCAGTTCTTC. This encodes CASSFGGLENEQFF.

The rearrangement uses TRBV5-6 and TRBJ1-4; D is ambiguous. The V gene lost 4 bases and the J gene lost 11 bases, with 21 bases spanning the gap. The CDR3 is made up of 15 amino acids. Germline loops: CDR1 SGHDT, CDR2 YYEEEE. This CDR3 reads CASSTRGVDPEKLFF. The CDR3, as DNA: TGTGCCAGCAGCACCCGTGGGGTGGATCCCGAGAAACTGTTTTTT. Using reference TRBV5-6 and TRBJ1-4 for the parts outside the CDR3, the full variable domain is DAGVTQSPTHLIKTRGQQVTLRCSPKSGHDTVSWYQQALGQGPQFIFQYYEEEERQRGNFPDRFSGHQFPNYSSELNVNALLLGDSALYLCASSTRGVDPEKLFFGSGTQLSVL.

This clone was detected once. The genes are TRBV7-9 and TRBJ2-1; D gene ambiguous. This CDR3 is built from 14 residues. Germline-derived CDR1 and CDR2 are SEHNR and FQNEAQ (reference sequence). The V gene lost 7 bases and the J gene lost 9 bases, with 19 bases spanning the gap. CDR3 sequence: CASTHTGTTTEQFF. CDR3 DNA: TGTGCCAGCACCCACACGGGCACCACGACTGAGCAGTTCTTC.

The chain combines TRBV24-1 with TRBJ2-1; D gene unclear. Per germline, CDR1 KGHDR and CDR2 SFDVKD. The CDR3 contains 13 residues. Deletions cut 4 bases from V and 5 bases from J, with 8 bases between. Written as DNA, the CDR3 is TGTGCCACCAGTGACCGGCCCGACAATGAGCAGTTCTTC. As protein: CATSDRPDNEQFF.

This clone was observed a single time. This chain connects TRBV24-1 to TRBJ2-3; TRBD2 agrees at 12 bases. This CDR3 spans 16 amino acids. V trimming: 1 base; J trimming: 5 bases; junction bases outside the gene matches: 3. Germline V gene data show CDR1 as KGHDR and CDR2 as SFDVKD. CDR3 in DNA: TGTGCCACCAGTGATTTCTCGACTAGCGGGGGAGATACGCAGTATTTT. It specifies CATSDFSTSGGDTQYF.

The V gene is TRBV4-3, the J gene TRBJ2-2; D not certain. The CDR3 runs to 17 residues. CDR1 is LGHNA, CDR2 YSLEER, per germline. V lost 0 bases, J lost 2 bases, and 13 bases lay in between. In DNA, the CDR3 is TGCGCCAGCAGCCAAGAAGGCAAACCATTTAACACCGGGGAGCTGTTTTTT. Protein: CASSQEGKPFNTGELFF.

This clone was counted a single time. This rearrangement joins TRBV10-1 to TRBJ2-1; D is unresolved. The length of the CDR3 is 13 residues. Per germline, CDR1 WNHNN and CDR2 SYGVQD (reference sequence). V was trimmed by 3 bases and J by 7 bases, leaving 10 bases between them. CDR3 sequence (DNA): TGCGCCAGCAGTGATCCCAGGAAAAATGAGCAGTTCTTC. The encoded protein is CASSDPRKNEQFF.

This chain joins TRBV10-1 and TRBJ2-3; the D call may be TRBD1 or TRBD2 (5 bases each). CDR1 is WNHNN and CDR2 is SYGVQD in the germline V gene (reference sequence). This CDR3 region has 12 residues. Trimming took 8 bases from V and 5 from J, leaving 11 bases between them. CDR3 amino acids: CASGDGGDTQYF. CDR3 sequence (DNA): TGCGCCAGCGGGGACGGAGGAGATACGCAGTATTTT.

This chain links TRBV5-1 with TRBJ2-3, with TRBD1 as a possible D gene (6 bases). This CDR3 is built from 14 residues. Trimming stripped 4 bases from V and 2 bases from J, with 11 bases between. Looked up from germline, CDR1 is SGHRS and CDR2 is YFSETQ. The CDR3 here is CASSGGQHTDTQYF. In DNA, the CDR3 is TGCGCCAGCAGCGGAGGACAGCACACAGATACGCAGTATTTT. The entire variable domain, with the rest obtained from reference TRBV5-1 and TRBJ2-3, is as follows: KAGVTQTPRYLIKTRGQQVTLSCSPISGHRSVSWYQQTPGQGLQFLFEYFSETQRNKGNFPGRFSGRQFSNSRSEMNVSTLELGDSALYLCASSGGQHTDTQYFGPGTRLTVL.

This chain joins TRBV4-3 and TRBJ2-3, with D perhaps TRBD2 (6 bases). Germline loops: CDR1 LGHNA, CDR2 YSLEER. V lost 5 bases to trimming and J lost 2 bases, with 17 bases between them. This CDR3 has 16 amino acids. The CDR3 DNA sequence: TGCGCCAGCAGCTCCCAGGGTGGCGGGGCCACAGATACGCAGTATTTT. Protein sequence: CASSSQGGGATDTQYF.

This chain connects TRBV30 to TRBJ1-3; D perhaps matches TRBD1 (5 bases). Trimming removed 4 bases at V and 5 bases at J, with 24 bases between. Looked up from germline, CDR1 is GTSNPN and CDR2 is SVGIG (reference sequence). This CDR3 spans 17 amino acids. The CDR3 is CAWIIGSGPRGRNTIYF. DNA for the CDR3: TGTGCCTGGATCATCGGGTCGGGCCCAAGGGGAAGAAACACCATATATTTT.

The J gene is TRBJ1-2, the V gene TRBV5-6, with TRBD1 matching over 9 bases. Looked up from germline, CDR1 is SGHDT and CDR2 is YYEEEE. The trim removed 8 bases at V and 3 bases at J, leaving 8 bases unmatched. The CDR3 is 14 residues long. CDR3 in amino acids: CASGEQGADYGYTF. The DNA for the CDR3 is TGTGCCAGTGGAGAACAGGGGGCAGACTATGGCTACACCTTC.